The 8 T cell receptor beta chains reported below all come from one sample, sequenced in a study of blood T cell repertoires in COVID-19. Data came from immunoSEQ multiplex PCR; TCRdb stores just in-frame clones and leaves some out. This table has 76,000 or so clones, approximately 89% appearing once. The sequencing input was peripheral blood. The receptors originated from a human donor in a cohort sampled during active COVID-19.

Here the CDR3 reads CASSLGLTTSYEQYF. The CDR3 DNA reads as TGTGCCAGCAGTTTGGGTCTGACGACTTCCTACGAGCAGTACTTC. The gene calls are TRBV27 and TRBJ2-7; D gene ambiguous. The ends were cut back, 3 bases at V and 1 base at J, with 13 bases in the middle. This CDR3 is built from 15 residues. CDR1 MNHEY and CDR2 SMNVEV come from the germline V gene (reference sequence).

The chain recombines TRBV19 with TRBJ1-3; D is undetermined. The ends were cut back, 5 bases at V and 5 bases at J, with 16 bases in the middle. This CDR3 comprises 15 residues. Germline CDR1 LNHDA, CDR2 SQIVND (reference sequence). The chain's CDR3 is CASSDTSILRNTIYF. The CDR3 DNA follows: TGTGCCAGTAGTGACACCTCCATTTTGAGAAACACCATATATTTT. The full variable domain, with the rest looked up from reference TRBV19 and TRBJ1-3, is DGGITQSPKYLFRKEGQNVTLSCEQNLNHDAMYWYRQDPGQGLRLIYYSQIVNDFQKGDIAEGYSVSREKKESFPLTVTSAQKNPTAFYLCASSDTSILRNTIYFGEGSWLTVV.

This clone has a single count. The CDR3 sequence: CASSLGTGGLYGYTF. The CDR3 coding sequence is TGCGCCAGCAGCTTGGGCACAGGGGGTCTCTATGGCTACACCTTC. The chain carries TRBV5-1 and TRBJ1-2; 8 nucleotides match TRBD1. Per the germline V gene, CDR1 is SGHRS and CDR2 is YFSETQ. After removal of 0 bases from V and 4 bases from J, the junction contained 5 bases not matched to a gene. This CDR3 contains 15 residues.

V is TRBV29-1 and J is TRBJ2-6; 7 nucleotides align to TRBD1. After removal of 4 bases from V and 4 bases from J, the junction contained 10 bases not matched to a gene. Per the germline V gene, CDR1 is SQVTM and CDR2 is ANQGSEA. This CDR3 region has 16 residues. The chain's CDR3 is CSVGDPTGAGANVLTF. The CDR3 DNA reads TGCAGCGTTGGGGACCCAACAGGGGCCGGGGCCAACGTCCTGACTTTC.

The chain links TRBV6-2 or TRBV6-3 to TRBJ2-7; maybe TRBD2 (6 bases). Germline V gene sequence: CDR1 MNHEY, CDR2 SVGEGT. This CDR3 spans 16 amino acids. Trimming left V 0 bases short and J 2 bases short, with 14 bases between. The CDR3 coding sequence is TGTGCCAGCAGTTACTCGATGGCGGGACCGACCTACGAGCAGTACTTC. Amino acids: CASSYSMAGPTYEQYF.

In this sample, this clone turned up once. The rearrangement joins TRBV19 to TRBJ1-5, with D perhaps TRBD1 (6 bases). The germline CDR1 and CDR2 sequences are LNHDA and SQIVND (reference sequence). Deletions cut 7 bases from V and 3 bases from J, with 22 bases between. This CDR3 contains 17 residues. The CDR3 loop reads CASTLGRGVVYNQPQHF. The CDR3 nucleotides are TGTGCCAGTACCTTGGGCAGGGGAGTGGTTTACAATCAGCCCCAGCATTTT.

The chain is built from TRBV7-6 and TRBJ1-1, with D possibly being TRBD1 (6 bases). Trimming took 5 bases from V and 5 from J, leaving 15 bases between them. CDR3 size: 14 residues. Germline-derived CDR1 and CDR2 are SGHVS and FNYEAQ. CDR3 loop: CASSPRTDQTEAFF. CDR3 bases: TGTGCCAGCAGCCCCAGGACAGACCAGACTGAAGCTTTCTTT.

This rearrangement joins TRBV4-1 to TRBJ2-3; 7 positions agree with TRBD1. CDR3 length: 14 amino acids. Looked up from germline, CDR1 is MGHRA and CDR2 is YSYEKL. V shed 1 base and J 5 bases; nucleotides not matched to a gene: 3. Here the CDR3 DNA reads TGCGCCAGCAGCCAAGTACAGGGGTTAGATACGCAGTATTTT. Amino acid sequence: CASSQVQGLDTQYF.